The 10 T cell receptor beta chains in this list originate from one sample, sequenced in a study of technical replicates of blood from several donors. Using immunoSEQ multiplex PCR, the repertoire was profiled, and TCRdb retains in-frame clones only, with some absent. The sample holds some 68,000 clones, over 85% seen once. Material for sequencing was T cells isolated from PBMCs. The receptors derive from a human donor in good health.

J is TRBJ1-1 and V is TRBV4-1; D is possibly TRBD1 (6 bases). CDR1 MGHRA and CDR2 YSYEKL come from the germline V gene. V was trimmed by 2 bases and J by 2 bases, leaving 12 bases between them. This CDR3 spans 15 amino acids. The CDR3 DNA reads TGCGCCAGCAGCCAATTGCACAGGGTCAACACTGAAGCTTTCTTT. It encodes CASSQLHRVNTEAFF.

This chain connects TRBV12-5 to TRBJ1-5; D is unclear. CDR1 and CDR2 (germline): LGHNT, FRNRAP. Trimming left V 6 bases short and J 0 bases short, with 15 bases between. This CDR3 has 16 residues. CDR3 loop: CASGPKYGSSNQPQHF. CDR3 DNA sequence: TGTGCTAGTGGCCCTAAGTACGGGAGTAGCAATCAGCCCCAGCATTTT.

CDR3 DNA sequence: TGCGCCAGCAGCCAGACTTTGATCAATGAGCAGTTCTTC. It encodes CASSQTLINEQFF. The chain carries TRBV4-1 and TRBJ2-1, with D uncertain. CDR3 length equals 13 residues. Germline CDR1 reads MGHRA; CDR2 reads YSYEKL. V gave up 3 bases and J gave up 6 bases, with 9 bases separating them.

The chain recombines TRBV20-1 with TRBJ2-7; no firm D call. The germline gives CDR1 DFQATT, CDR2 SNEGSKA (reference sequence). The V and J ends lost 6 bases and 2 bases respectively, with 8 bases between them. The CDR3 consists of 11 residues. CDR3 loop: CSATPTYEQYF. In DNA, the CDR3 is TGCAGTGCCACACCGACCTACGAGCAGTACTTC.

This sequence joins TRBV27 and TRBJ2-5; tentatively, D is TRBD2 (6 bases). V dropped 8 bases and J dropped 5 bases, with 15 bases sitting between them. This CDR3 is built from 13 residues. The germline V gene encodes CDR1 MNHEY and CDR2 SMNVEV (reference sequence). The CDR3 DNA is TGTGCCAGCGCAATCGCGGGACGGGAGACCCAGTACTTC. Protein sequence: CASAIAGRETQYF.

This chain joins TRBV9 and TRBJ2-1, with D possibly TRBD2 on 6 matching bases. V lost 0 bases and J lost 3, with 13 bases in between. This CDR3 is 16 amino acids long. CDR1 SGDLS and CDR2 YYNGEE come from the germline V gene. In nucleotides, the CDR3 is TGTGCCAGCAGCGTAGGAGTAGCGGAATTCTACAATGAGCAGTTCTTC. Its translation: CASSVGVAEFYNEQFF.

J is TRBJ2-7 and V is TRBV10-3; 9 nucleotides agree with TRBD2. V trimming: 7 bases; J trimming: 0 bases; junction bases outside the gene matches: 7. The germline gives CDR1 ENHRY, CDR2 SYGVKD. The CDR3 length is 15 residues. Here the CDR3 DNA reads TGTGCCATCACAGGACTAGCGCTCAGCTCCTACGAGCAGTACTTC. Amino acid sequence: CAITGLALSSYEQYF.

This clone was seen a single time. The chain uses TRBV14 and TRBJ1-1; D unclear. V lost 4 bases and J lost 3, with 18 bases in between. This CDR3 is built from 16 residues. Germline V CDR1 and CDR2: SGHDN, FVKESK. CDR3 protein: CASSRSRKLNHTEAFF. The CDR3 DNA reads TGTGCCAGCAGCCGAAGTAGAAAATTAAATCACACTGAAGCTTTCTTT.

The rearrangement joins TRBV29-1 to TRBJ1-1; possibly TRBD1 for D (6 bases). The CDR3 consists of 12 residues. With 7 bases removed from V and 5 bases from J, the gap between germline ends came to 14 bases. In germline, CDR1 is SQVTM, CDR2 ANQGSEA. The CDR3 bases are TGCAGCGGTGGGGGCGTGGAAACTGAAGCTTTCTTT. Its protein is CSGGGVETEAFF.

The CDR3: CASSVGGGGGYEQYF. In nucleotides, the CDR3 is TGTGCCAGCAGCGTGGGGGGGGGAGGAGGGTACGAGCAGTACTTC. This chain connects TRBV9 to TRBJ2-7; 7 bases line up with TRBD2. The trim removed 2 bases at V and 4 bases at J, leaving 9 bases unmatched. Germline values: CDR1 SGDLS, CDR2 YYNGEE. The length of the CDR3 is 15 residues.